The clone carrying this TCR beta chain has just a few counts. The antigen is undetermined. These data belong to a study of early stage breast cancer tumors. Study conclusions and caveats: Comparing each tissue with blood distinguished tumor from normal in 14 of 16 patients.

V gave up 6 bases and J gave up 2 bases, with 11 bases separating them. The CDR3 loop spans 14 amino acids. CDR1 and CDR2 (germline): MNHEY, SMNVEV (reference sequence). Produced via immunoSEQ multiplex PCR; TCRdb's table is partial and in-frame only. Of fewer than 70,000 clones detected, 60% to 85% appear once; the ten largest clones hold about 3.7%. This chain joins TRBV27 and TRBJ1-5; D gene unclear. Sequencing was carried out using blood. The receptor's source is a person aged 25 to 39 with breast cancer. CDR3 DNA: TGTGCCAGCAGGCACAACGGGGGCAATCAGCCCCAGCATTTT. It yields the protein CASRHNGGNQPQHF.